The clone carrying this T cell receptor beta chain was detected only a few times. V was pared by 5 bases and J by 6 bases, with 14 bases between. The CDR3 totals 13 residues. Germline CDR1 is MNHNS and CDR2 is SASEGT. This specimen belongs to a study of metastatic and nonmetastatic thyroid tumors. All patients were treatment-naive before thyroid surgery. TCRdb redid the clone calls on the PCR reads using MiXCR. The sample has 25,000 to 35,000 clones; less than 30% are singletons. The J gene is TRBJ2-7, the V gene TRBV6-1; a possible D gene is TRBD1 (6 bases). The clonotype comes from a female donor with papillary thyroid cancer or a benign thyroid nodule (not recorded which). Some clones in this sample may be carry-over from other donors' samples. Input material: blood. CDR3 bases: TGTGCCAGCAGTTTAGGGGGTCCAGGCGAGCAGTACTTC. Encoded protein: CASSLGGPGEQYF.